This passage covers 15 T cell receptor beta chains from one sample sequenced in a study of tumor-infiltrating lymphocytes in primary liver carcinoma (dated by TCRdb to about 2017). RNA from unsorted whole blood was extracted with TRIzol reagent, and germline DNA was obtained with the DNeasy Blood & Tissue kit. Data came from an Illumina HiSeq 2500. A constant-region primer and ProtoScript II reverse transcriptase were used to reverse-transcribe TCRbeta-specific cDNA from around 540 ng total RNA. The TCRbeta libraries were prepared through three rounds of nested multiplex PCR following a slightly modified ARM-PCR procedure. Multiplex TRBV1-TRBV30 forward primers and a Cbeta reverse primer were used in the first two PCR rounds, each of which was run for around 10 cycles. The raw public data were reprocessed by TCRdb itself: fastp quality trimming at Q25, MiXCR clonotype calling, in-frame beta chains only. Each CDR3 protein appears once, grouped with its most common genes and DNA. The sample includes 250,000 to 400,000 distinct CDR3 sequences, with 60% to 80% observed a single time. The ten top clones hold roughly 10% of the sample.

Sequences were obtained from peripheral blood. Source of these receptors: a man aged 35 to 55 with primary liver carcinoma and hepatitis B virus infection.

As concerns this clonotype: Given a much more abundant clone one base away, this may be a read error. The chain is built from TRBV5-4 and TRBJ2-5; D is ambiguous. Germline-derived CDR1 and CDR2 are SGHNT and YYREEE (reference sequence). The CDR3 length is 14 residues. This chain's CDR3 is CASNLGGSGETQYF. The CDR3 DNA is TGTGCCAGCAACTTGGGTGGGTCCGGCGAGACCCAGTACTTC.

Comment on this clonotype: At one end, the junction sequence differs from germline, possibly due to a read error. V usage is TRBV11-2 and J usage is TRBJ2-1, with D hard to call. Germline lookup yields CDR1 SGHAT and CDR2 FQNNGV. This CDR3 has 13 amino acids. The DNA of the CDR3 is TGTACCAGCAGCTCAGACGACCACAATGAGCAGTTCTTC. This sequence encodes CTSSSDDHNEQFF.

This clonotype has more than one count but fewer than ten. This chain joins TRBV5-1 and TRBJ2-3; a possible D gene is TRBD1 (6 bases). CDR1 and CDR2 (germline): SGHRS, YFSETQ. The ends were cut back, 3 bases at V and 2 bases at J, with 13 bases in the middle. This CDR3 has 15 residues. CDR3 region: CASSSDRGFTDTQYF. CDR3 nucleotides: TGCGCCAGCAGCTCGGACAGAGGCTTCACAGATACGCAGTATTTT.

At least ten counts were recorded for this clonotype. The chain has TRBV12-3 or TRBV12-4 and TRBJ2-7; D not certain. The CDR3 loop spans 13 amino acids. V gave up 5 bases and J gave up 1 base, with 9 bases separating them. The CDR3 loop reads CASSPGVSYEQYF. The CDR3 DNA sequence: TGTGCCAGCAGTCCTGGGGTTTCCTACGAGCAGTACTTC.

Comment on this clonotype: A much larger clone sits a single nucleotide away, making a read error possible. The chain has TRBV29-1 and TRBJ2-1, with D unresolved. The CDR3 has 13 amino acids. Per germline, CDR1 SQVTM and CDR2 ANQGSEA. CDR3 in amino acids: CACIASSYNEQFF. In DNA form, the CDR3 reads TGCGCGTGTATAGCCTCTTCCTACAATGAGCAGTTCTTC.

In this sample, this clonotype turned up many times. This chain connects TRBV14 to TRBJ2-5; D is unclear. Trimming took off 3 bases at V and 5 bases at J, with 4 bases between the two ends. The V gene's germline CDR1 is SGHDN and CDR2 FVKESK. There are 11 residues in the CDR3. CDR3 sequence (DNA): TGTGCCAGCAGCCAGTCGGAGACCCAGTACTTC. Residues: CASSQSETQYF.

The table lists this clonotype with a few counts. The chain uses TRBV14 and TRBJ1-1; the D gene is possibly TRBD1 (5 bases). V was shortened by 5 bases and J by 4 bases, with 11 bases between the two germline ends. Germline CDR1 reads SGHDN; CDR2 reads FVKESK. The CDR3 runs to 13 residues. The CDR3 DNA sequence: TGTGCCAGCAGCAAGACAGAGGGCACTGAAGCTTTCTTT. This sequence encodes CASSKTEGTEAFF.

On this clonotype itself: A much larger clone differs by one base, so this may be a read error. This chain uses TRBV29-1 with TRBJ2-7; the D gene is possibly TRBD1 (6 bases). The germline V gene encodes CDR1 SQVTM and CDR2 ANQGSEA. The CDR3 totals 12 residues. The CDR3 sequence: CSGRDNSYKQYF. DNA of the CDR3: TGCAGCGGCCGGGACAACTCCTACAAGCAGTACTTC.

A single count supports this clonotype. This chain joins TRBV5-1 and TRBJ2-7; 7 bases are a match to TRBD2. V dropped 1 base and J dropped 4; count of bases not matched to a gene: 8. Germline V CDR1 and CDR2: SGHRS, YFSETQ. The CDR3 sequence is 15 residues long. The DNA for the CDR3 is TGCGCCAGCAGCTTGAACCGGGAGGCAGCGTACGAGCAGTACTTC. This encodes CASSLNREAAYEQYF.

This clonotype appeared many times. The V and J genes are TRBV4-3 and TRBJ1-6, with D tentatively TRBD1 (6 bases). V was cut by 6 bases and J by 4 bases, with 10 bases left in between. The germline V gene encodes CDR1 LGHNA and CDR2 YSLEER. The CDR3 spans 14 residues. Here the CDR3 reads CASSEQGYNSPLHF. The CDR3 DNA reads as TGCGCCAGCAGTGAACAGGGATATAATTCACCCCTCCACTTT.

To note about this clonotype: At one end the junction does not follow the germline gene, possibly because of a read error. CDR3 in DNA: TGTGCCAGCAGTTGCCTTGGTAATGAGCAGTTATTC. Translated, it gives CASSCLGNEQLF. The chain joins TRBV6-6 to TRBJ2-1; no reliable D call. Germline assignment: CDR1 MNHNY and CDR2 SVGAGI (reference sequence). The CDR3 has 12 residues.

This chain connects TRBV2 to TRBJ2-7; TRBD2 agrees at 11 bases. The germline gives CDR1 SNHLY, CDR2 FYNNEI. The CDR3 length is 18 residues. V trimming: 3 bases; J trimming: 2 bases; junction bases outside the gene matches: 12. This CDR3 is CASSEWLAGGLSTYEQYF. CDR3 DNA: TGTGCCAGCAGTGAGTGGCTAGCGGGAGGCCTATCTACCTACGAGCAGTACTTC.

Details on this clonotype: Relative to the germline gene, one junction end is altered; a read error may explain this. The chain is built from TRBV6-5 and TRBJ1-2; D gene ambiguous. CDR1 MNHEY and CDR2 SVGAGI come from the germline V gene. The CDR3 spans 14 residues. CDR3: CAIRSLSSNYGYTF. CDR3 DNA sequence: TGTGCCATCCGCAGTCTTTCTTCTAACTATGGCTACACGTTC.

On this clonotype: A junction boundary mismatches the germline segment, possibly from a read error. The chain combines TRBV6-1 with TRBJ2-7, with D perhaps given as TRBD1 or TRBD2 (5 bases each). The CDR3 runs 15 residues. In germline, CDR1 is MNHNS, CDR2 SASEGT. The CDR3 loop is CAGSSSGTPPDEQYF. DNA of the CDR3: TGTGCCGGCAGTTCCTCCGGGACCCCACCAGACGAGCAGTACTTC.

The chain has TRBV5-1 and TRBJ1-6, with 7 bases fitting TRBD1. V was clipped by 7 bases and J by 7 bases; unmatched bases: 8. From germline, CDR1 is SGHRS and CDR2 YFSETQ. The CDR3 is 14 residues long. CDR3 coding DNA: TGCGCCAGCGCCCCGACAGGGAGAAATTCACCCCTCCACTTT. Its protein is CASAPTGRNSPLHF.